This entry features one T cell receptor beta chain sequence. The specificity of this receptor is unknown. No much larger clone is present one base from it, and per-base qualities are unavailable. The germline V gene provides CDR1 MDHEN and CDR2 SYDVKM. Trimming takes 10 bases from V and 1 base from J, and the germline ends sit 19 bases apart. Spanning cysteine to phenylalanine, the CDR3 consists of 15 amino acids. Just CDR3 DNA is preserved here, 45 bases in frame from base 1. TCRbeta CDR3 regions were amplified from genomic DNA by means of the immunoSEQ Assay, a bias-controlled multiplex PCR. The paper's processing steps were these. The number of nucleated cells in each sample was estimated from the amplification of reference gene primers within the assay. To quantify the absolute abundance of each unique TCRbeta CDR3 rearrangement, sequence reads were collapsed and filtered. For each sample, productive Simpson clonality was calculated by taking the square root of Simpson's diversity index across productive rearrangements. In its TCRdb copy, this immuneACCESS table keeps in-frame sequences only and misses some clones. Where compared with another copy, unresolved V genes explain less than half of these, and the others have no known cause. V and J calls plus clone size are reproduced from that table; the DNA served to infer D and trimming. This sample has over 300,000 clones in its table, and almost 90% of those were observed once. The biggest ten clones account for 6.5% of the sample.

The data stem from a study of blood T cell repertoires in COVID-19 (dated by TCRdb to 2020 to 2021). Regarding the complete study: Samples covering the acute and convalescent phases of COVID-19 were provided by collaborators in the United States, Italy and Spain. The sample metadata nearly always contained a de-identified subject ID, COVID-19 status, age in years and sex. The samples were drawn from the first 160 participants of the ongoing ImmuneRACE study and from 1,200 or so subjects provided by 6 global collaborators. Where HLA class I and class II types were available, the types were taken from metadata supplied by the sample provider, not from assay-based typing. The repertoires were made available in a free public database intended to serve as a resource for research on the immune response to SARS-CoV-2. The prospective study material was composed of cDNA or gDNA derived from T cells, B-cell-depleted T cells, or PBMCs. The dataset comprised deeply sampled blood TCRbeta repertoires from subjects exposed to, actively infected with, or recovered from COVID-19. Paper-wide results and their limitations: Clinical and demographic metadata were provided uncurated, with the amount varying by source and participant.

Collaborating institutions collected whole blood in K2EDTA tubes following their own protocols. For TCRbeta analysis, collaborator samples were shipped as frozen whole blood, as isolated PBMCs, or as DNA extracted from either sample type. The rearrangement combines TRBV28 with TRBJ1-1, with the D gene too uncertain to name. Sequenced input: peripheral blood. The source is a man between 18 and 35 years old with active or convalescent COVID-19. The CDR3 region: CATSGGRSWNTEAFF. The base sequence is TGTGCCACCTCGGGCGGGCGTTCCTGGAACACTGAAGCTTTCTTT.